These 16 T cell receptor beta chains were sequenced from one sample in a study of glioma-infiltrating T cells. Amplification of TCR alpha and beta CDR3 regions from RNA used iRepertoire nested multiplex PCR. TCRdb reprocessed the multiplex PCR reads via MiXCR and lists one record per CDR3 protein. The sample has about 140,000 distinct CDR3 sequences; about two fifths are singletons. The specimen was glioma tissue, nonneoplastic brain tissue, or PBMCs (not recorded which). All receptors come from a human donor with low-grade glioma or glioblastoma, undergoing nonglioma brain surgery, or in good health (not recorded which).

This sequence joins TRBV4-1 and TRBJ2-3; the D gene could be TRBD1 or TRBD2 (5 bases each). V lost 1 base and J lost 7, with 21 bases in between. The CDR3 totals 17 residues. Germline V gives CDR1 MGHRA, CDR2 YSYEKL. CDR3 amino acids: CASSQAGTTRSRHTQYF. The CDR3 DNA reads as TGCGCCAGCAGCCAAGCGGGGACGACACGGAGCCGACATACGCAGTATTTT.

Here the CDR3 DNA reads TGTGCCAGCAGCTTAGTGGGGACAGGGGCAGGGGGTGAGCAGTTCTTC. Translating it yields CASSLVGTGAGGEQFF. The chain is built from TRBV7-2 and TRBJ2-1; 10 bases line up with TRBD1. After removal of 1 base from V and 9 bases from J, the junction contained 9 bases not matched to a gene. Germline V gene sequence: CDR1 SGHTA, CDR2 FQGNSA. The CDR3 is 16 amino acids.

V gene TRBV4-2 combines with J gene TRBJ2-1; a weak D match, TRBD2 (5 bases). The ends were cut back, 0 bases at V and 5 bases at J, with 5 bases in the middle. Germline V lookup: CDR1 LGHNA, CDR2 YNFKEQ. CDR3 length: 13 residues. The chain's CDR3 is CASSQELDNEQFF. The DNA for the CDR3 is TGTGCCAGCAGCCAAGAACTAGACAATGAGCAGTTCTTC.

The V call is TRBV20-1, the J call TRBJ2-1; 7 bases are shared with TRBD2. This CDR3 spans 12 amino acids. Germline CDR1 DFQATT, CDR2 SNEGSKA (reference sequence). V lost 6 bases to trimming and J lost 8 bases; unmatched junction nucleotides: 7. This chain's CDR3 is CSAGDRGDEQFF. For the CDR3, the DNA is TGCAGTGCCGGGGACCGGGGGGATGAGCAGTTCTTC.

This clonotype turned up a few times. The chain joins TRBV15 to TRBJ2-7; 9 bases are shared with TRBD2. The ends lost 1 base at V and 4 bases at J; junction bases unmatched: 8. Germline V CDR1 and CDR2: LNHNV, YYDKDF (reference sequence). The CDR3 is 16 amino acids. In DNA, the CDR3 is TGTGCCACCAGCAGAGGGACCTTAGCGGGAGCGTACGAGCAGTACTTC. This codes for CATSRGTLAGAYEQYF.

CDR3 loop: CASSLRAGPLSGNTIYF. CDR3 in DNA: TGTGCCAGCAGCTTAAGGGCAGGCCCACTCTCTGGAAACACCATATATTTT. This chain links TRBV7-2 with TRBJ1-3; no firm D call. Per the germline V gene, CDR1 is SGHTA and CDR2 is FQGNSA. The V and J ends lost 2 bases and 0 bases respectively, with 14 bases between them. This CDR3 spans 17 amino acids.

This chain connects TRBV7-8 to TRBJ2-7; 8 nucleotides align to TRBD2. V was pared by 3 bases and J by 3 bases, with 1 base of the junction left unmatched. Germline V gene sequence: CDR1 SGHVS, CDR2 FQNEAQ. CDR3 length: 13 residues. The CDR3 protein is CASSFAGGYEQYF. The CDR3 nucleotides read TGTGCCAGCAGCTTTGCGGGGGGCTACGAGCAGTACTTC. Together with reference TRBV7-8 and TRBJ2-7, the CDR3 gives the full variable domain: GAGVSQSPRYKVAKRGQDVALRCDPISGHVSLFWYQQALGQGPEFLTYFQNEAQLDKSGLPSDRFFAERPEGSVSTLKIQRTQQEDSAVYLCASSFAGGYEQYFGPGTRLTVT.

This clonotype has a handful of counts. The chain carries TRBV7-2 and TRBJ1-2; the match to TRBD1 covers 7 bases. The length of the CDR3 is 15 residues. The germline V gene has CDR1 SGHTA and CDR2 FQGNSA. After removal of 1 base from V and 8 bases from J, the junction contained 10 bases not matched to a gene. The CDR3 DNA sequence: TGTGCCAGCAGCTTAGTTTTAGCCAGGGGGGAAGGCTACACCTTC. Residues: CASSLVLARGEGYTF.

This clonotype has at least ten counts. The rearrangement uses TRBV6-1 and TRBJ2-7; TRBD1 matches at 8 bases. CDR1 and CDR2 (germline): MNHNS, SASEGT. The V segment lost 7 bases and the J segment 0 bases; nucleotides outside the gene matches: 8. The CDR3 runs 15 residues. CDR3 protein: CASTKDRVGSYEQYF. The CDR3 nucleotides are TGTGCCAGCACCAAGGACAGGGTAGGCTCCTACGAGCAGTACTTC.

CDR3 residues: CASSGARTDTQYF. CDR3 DNA: TGTGCCAGCAGCGGGGCCCGCACAGATACGCAGTATTTT. The gene calls are TRBV7-2 and TRBJ2-3; perhaps TRBD1 as D (5 bases). The V end was cut by 5 bases, the J end by 1 base, with 7 bases between. The germline CDR1 and CDR2 sequences are SGHTA and FQGNSA. This CDR3 has 13 amino acids. Looking up the rest from reference TRBV7-2 and TRBJ2-3 gives the full variable domain: GAGVSQSPSNKVTEKGKDVELRCDPISGHTALYWYRQSLGQGLEFLIYFQGNSAPDKSGLPSDRFSAERTGGSVSTLTIQRTQQEDSAVYLCASSGARTDTQYFGPGTRLTVL.

In its sample, this clonotype was seen a few times. CDR3 in amino acids: CASREGDRGSGDEQFF. The CDR3 DNA follows: TGTGCCAGCAGAGAGGGGGACAGGGGATCAGGAGATGAGCAGTTCTTC. The gene calls are TRBV27 and TRBJ2-1; 10 positions agree with TRBD1. Unmatched junction bases numbered 13, after V lost 6 bases and J lost 8 bases. Germline V lookup: CDR1 MNHEY, CDR2 SMNVEV (reference sequence). The CDR3 runs to 16 residues.

The chain has TRBV10-3 and TRBJ1-3, with D hard to call. The germline V gene has CDR1 ENHRY and CDR2 SYGVKD. The CDR3 totals 15 residues. Trimming cost V 5 bases and J 6 bases, with 17 bases left between them. The CDR3 region has the DNA TGTGCCATCAGTCTAAGCGCCAGCGCTGTAAACACCATATATTTT. Protein sequence: CAISLSASAVNTIYF.

The CDR3 loop reads CASTRMGRDTEAFF. For the CDR3, the DNA is TGTGCCAGCACCAGAATGGGGAGGGACACTGAAGCTTTCTTT. The chain uses TRBV15 and TRBJ1-1; D gene uncertain. The germline V gene has CDR1 LNHNV and CDR2 YYDKDF (reference sequence). Between the trimmed V and J ends, which lost 10 bases and 3 bases, there was a span of 18 bases. The CDR3 contains 14 residues.

Points on this clonotype: A single base separates this from a much larger clone, so it may be a read error. This sequence joins TRBV27 and TRBJ2-2; D may be TRBD1 (6 bases). The CDR3 is made up of 14 amino acids. Germline V lookup: CDR1 MNHEY, CDR2 SMNVEV (reference sequence). The CDR3 spells CAGSLFRGSGELFF. The CDR3 DNA is TGTGCCGGCAGTTTATTCAGGGGATCCGGGGAGCTGTTTTTT.

With regard to this clonotype: A much more abundant neighbour one base away suggests this may be a read error. The chain is built from TRBV28 and TRBJ1-1; a possible D gene is TRBD1 (5 bases). CDR1 is MDHEN and CDR2 is SYDVKM in the germline V gene. There are 12 residues in the CDR3. CDR3 amino acids: CASRLGVTEAFF. The CDR3, as DNA: TGTGCCAGCCGTTTAGGGGTCACTGAAGCTTTCTTT.

This clonotype was recorded many times. Written as DNA, the CDR3 is TGCAGTGCTAGAGTGAGCGGGCCCCAGCATTTT. It specifies CSARVSGPQHF. V is TRBV20-1 and J is TRBJ1-5; D uncertain. CDR1 and CDR2 from the germline V gene are DFQATT and SNEGSKA (reference sequence). There are 11 residues in the CDR3. V was clipped by 1 base and J by 9 bases, with 7 bases between them.